Each of the 27 T cell receptor beta chains below was sequenced from the same sample in a study of T-cell reconstitution after alpha-beta-depleted transplantation in children. Using unique molecular identifiers, the investigators prepared the TCRbeta library. TCRdb fed the PCR reads into MiXCR, producing one record per CDR3 protein. Of about 400,000 distinct CDR3 sequences listed, roughly 22% were seen once; the top ten hold 3.8%. Here the sequenced sample was PBMCs from the stem cell graft donor, taken from the stem cell graft. The receptors come from a human donor who donated a stem cell graft to a child with acute myeloid leukemia.

This clonotype showed up many times. The chain carries TRBV18 and TRBJ2-4; 10 nucleotides line up with TRBD2. This CDR3 has 19 amino acids. Germline CDR1 KGHSH, CDR2 LQKENI. Trimming took 3 bases from V and 1 from J; bases not matched to a gene: 12. CDR3 in DNA: TGTGCCAGCTCACCGGCAGCTCCAGCGGGAGGGTTCGCCAAAAACATTCAGTACTTC. The encoded protein is CASSPAAPAGGFAKNIQYF.

This chain uses TRBV7-2 with TRBJ2-7, with 7 bases that match TRBD1. Germline V gene sequence: CDR1 SGHTA, CDR2 FQGNSA. This CDR3 comprises 15 residues. J was trimmed by 4 bases and V by 4 bases; bases with no gene match: 10. The CDR3 region has the DNA TGTGCCAGCAGCTCCGTTCCATCAGGGGGTTACGAGCAGTACTTC. Translation gives CASSSVPSGGYEQYF.

V gene TRBV7-8 combines with J gene TRBJ2-3; TRBD2 agrees at 11 bases. The trim removed 5 bases at V and 1 base at J, leaving 5 bases unmatched. Germline V gene lookup returns CDR1 SGHVS and CDR2 FQNEAQ. This CDR3 contains 16 residues. The CDR3 DNA sequence: TGTGCCAGCAGCGCCATAGCGGGAGGGGGCACAGATACGCAGTATTTT. Its protein is CASSAIAGGGTDTQYF.

This chain joins TRBV28 and TRBJ1-5, with TRBD1 as a possible D gene (6 bases). In germline, CDR1 is MDHEN, CDR2 SYDVKM. This CDR3 contains 16 residues. V dropped 5 bases and J dropped 8 bases, with 22 bases sitting between them. Here the CDR3 reads CASSTRLYRAREPQHF. The CDR3 DNA sequence: TGTGCCAGCAGTACAAGATTGTACAGGGCCCGTGAGCCCCAGCATTTT.

The chain recombines TRBV12-3 or TRBV12-4 with TRBJ1-3; the D is unclear. Trimming shortened V by 7 bases and J by 0 bases, and 7 bases separated the two germline ends. This CDR3 has 13 residues. The CDR3, as DNA: TGTGCCAGCAATCCCCTCTCTGGAAACACCATATATTTT. It translates to CASNPLSGNTIYF.

This clonotype showed up many times. The V and J genes are TRBV20-1 and TRBJ2-7; no reliable D call. Germline-derived CDR1 and CDR2 are DFQATT and SNEGSKA (reference sequence). Trimming took 3 bases from V and 2 from J, leaving 8 bases between them. The CDR3 runs 12 residues. Here the CDR3 DNA reads TGCAGTGCTAGGGGTAGGGCCTACGAGCAGTACTTC. Its translation: CSARGRAYEQYF.

The table lists this clonotype with a few counts. V usage is TRBV29-1 and J usage is TRBJ2-2, with TRBD1 identical over 7 bases. The V and J ends lost 3 bases and 0 bases, in that order; junction bases with no gene match: 1. CDR1 is SQVTM and CDR2 is ANQGSEA in the germline V gene. This CDR3 comprises 14 residues. Here the CDR3 reads CSVEGQTNTGELFF. CDR3 in DNA: TGCAGCGTTGAGGGACAGACGAACACCGGGGAGCTGTTTTTT.

The V call is TRBV24-1, the J call TRBJ1-1; tentative D call: TRBD1 (6 bases). Germline loops: CDR1 KGHDR, CDR2 SFDVKD. This CDR3 comprises 12 residues. V shed 9 bases and J shed 1 base, with 8 bases lying between them. CDR3 protein: CATGQTNTEAFF. As DNA, the CDR3 is TGTGCCACCGGACAGACGAACACTGAAGCTTTCTTT.

This clonotype has a single count. The genes are TRBV3-1 and TRBJ2-7; no clear D gene. V was shortened by 4 bases and J by 0 bases, with 13 bases between the two germline ends. Germline CDR1 reads LGHDT; CDR2 reads YNNKEL (reference sequence). The CDR3 consists of 15 residues. CDR3 in DNA: TGTGCCAGCAGCCCCTCCGCGGCAAGCTCCTACGAGCAGTACTTC. Protein: CASSPSAASSYEQYF.

This clonotype came up many times. This sequence joins TRBV6-1 and TRBJ2-3; D gene ambiguous. Germline loops: CDR1 MNHNS, CDR2 SASEGT. CDR3 size: 13 residues. V was shortened by 5 bases and J by 5 bases, with 11 bases between the two germline ends. The CDR3 sequence: CASSTIGIDTQYF. The CDR3 DNA follows: TGTGCCAGCAGTACCATCGGCATAGATACGCAGTATTTT.

The chain combines TRBV4-3 with TRBJ1-2; no clear D gene. Germline lookup yields CDR1 LGHNA and CDR2 YSLEER. The V end lost 2 bases, the J end lost 7 bases, and 23 bases lay between the germline ends. The CDR3 contains 17 residues. The CDR3 DNA sequence: TGCGCCAGCAGCCAATCCCCAAGTGGCGGCCTGGGGAGTGGCTACACCTTC. Translation: CASSQSPSGGLGSGYTF.

This clonotype occurred a few times. V usage is TRBV29-1 and J usage is TRBJ2-1, with unresolved D. Between the trimmed V and J ends, which lost 3 bases and 6 bases, there was a span of 0 bases. Germline assignment: CDR1 SQVTM and CDR2 ANQGSEA. The CDR3 contains 9 residues. The CDR3 DNA is TGCAGCGTTGACAATGAGCAGTTCTTC. This translates into CSVDNEQFF.

About this clonotype itself: A read error is possible here, since a much larger clone lies one base away. The V call is TRBV24-1, the J call TRBJ1-1, with 9 nucleotides matching TRBD1. The CDR3 has 13 amino acids. Germline assignment: CDR1 KGHDR and CDR2 SFDVKD. V lost 7 bases and J lost 1; bases outside the gene matches: 0. In DNA, the CDR3 is TGTGCCACCAGGGGACAGGGGAACACTGAAGCTTTCTTT. This translates into CATRGQGNTEAFF.

This clonotype has a handful of counts. CDR3 DNA sequence: TGTGCCAGCAGCTTACCAGGGTATTCCTACGAGCAGTACTTC. Its protein product is CASSLPGYSYEQYF. V gene TRBV7-9 combines with J gene TRBJ2-7, with TRBD1 as a possible D gene (5 bases). V lost 2 bases and J 1 base, leaving 9 bases between the germline ends. The CDR3 length is 14 residues. The V gene's germline CDR1 is SEHNR and CDR2 FQNEAQ (reference sequence).

The sample holds a few counts of this clonotype. The chain uses TRBV20-1 and TRBJ2-1; 8 nucleotides line up with TRBD1. Trimming removed 1 base from V and 0 bases from J; junction bases left unmatched: 2. This CDR3 contains 15 residues. CDR1 DFQATT and CDR2 SNEGSKA come from the germline V gene (reference sequence). CDR3 coding DNA: TGCAGTGCTAGAGGTGACAGGGGCTCCTACAATGAGCAGTTCTTC. Protein sequence: CSARGDRGSYNEQFF.

A few counts support this clonotype. This chain links TRBV12-3 or TRBV12-4 with TRBJ2-5, with D hard to call. Trimming shortened V by 3 bases and J by 6 bases, and 8 bases separated the two germline ends. The CDR3 sequence is 12 residues long. The CDR3 DNA follows: TGTGCCAGCAGTTTGTTTGGGAAGACCCAGTACTTC. Its translation: CASSLFGKTQYF.

The chain couples TRBV20-1 to TRBJ2-1; D is ambiguous. V was cut by 3 bases and J by 0 bases, with 9 bases left in between. The CDR3 covers 14 residues. Germline V gene data show CDR1 as DFQATT and CDR2 as SNEGSKA (reference sequence). The CDR3 DNA follows: TGCAGTGCTAGGGGTGGAGTCTCCTACAATGAGCAGTTCTTC. It yields the protein CSARGGVSYNEQFF.

This clonotype has only a few counts. The chain links TRBV5-1 to TRBJ2-3; 7 nucleotides agree with TRBD2. Germline assignment: CDR1 SGHRS and CDR2 YFSETQ. The V segment lost 4 bases and the J segment 6 bases; nucleotides outside the gene matches: 11. There are 15 residues in the CDR3. The DNA for the CDR3 is TGCGCCAGCAGCCTCGAAGGCGGGAGACCGGATACGCAGTATTTT. It is translated as CASSLEGGRPDTQYF.

This clonotype has just a few counts. This chain links TRBV7-9 with TRBJ2-7; a weak D match, TRBD2 (5 bases). The CDR3 runs 13 residues. The V gene's germline CDR1 is SEHNR and CDR2 FQNEAQ (reference sequence). Trimming took off 0 bases at V and 5 bases at J, with 8 bases between the two ends. The CDR3 nucleotides read TGTGCCAGCAGCTTAGCGGGAGCGGACGAGCAGTACTTC. Translated: CASSLAGADEQYF.

This clonotype occurred many times. The chain employs TRBV7-2 and TRBJ2-7; TRBD2 matches 10 bases. The germline V gene encodes CDR1 SGHTA and CDR2 FQGNSA. CDR3 length: 15 residues. J gave up 9 bases and V 5 bases, and 13 bases lay outside the gene matches. CDR3 residues: CASSEASGRRIGQYF. CDR3 nucleotide sequence: TGTGCCAGCAGCGAAGCTAGCGGGAGAAGAATTGGGCAGTACTTC.

The chain links TRBV12-3 or TRBV12-4 to TRBJ1-1, with D maybe TRBD1 (6 bases). V dropped 6 bases and J dropped 5 bases, with 25 bases sitting between them. The CDR3 is 17 amino acids. The CDR3 region is CASRSPIQGLKGTEAFF. In nucleotides, the CDR3 is TGTGCCAGCAGATCCCCCATACAGGGCCTCAAGGGTACTGAAGCTTTCTTT.

The chain links TRBV12-3 or TRBV12-4 to TRBJ1-6; 9 nucleotides match TRBD1. The CDR3 consists of 16 residues. J lost 8 bases, V lost 2 bases, and 7 bases had no gene match. The DNA for the CDR3 is TGTGCCAGCAGTTTAACCCTGGGACAGGGTTATTCACCCCTCCACTTT. Its protein is CASSLTLGQGYSPLHF.

This clonotype came up a few times. V gene TRBV13 combines with J gene TRBJ2-7; 9 bases align to TRBD1. V dropped 5 bases and J dropped 2; count of bases not matched to a gene: 7. Looked up from germline, CDR1 is PRHDT and CDR2 is FYEKMQ (reference sequence). This CDR3 contains 15 residues. The CDR3, as DNA: TGTGCCAGCAGCGCCTCCGGGACAGGGACCTACGAGCAGTACTTC. This translates into CASSASGTGTYEQYF.

This clonotype has at least ten counts. The CDR3 bases are TGCAGCGCTGCACAGGGGTACAATCAGCCCCAGCATTTT. Translated, it gives CSAAQGYNQPQHF. The chain uses TRBV29-1 and TRBJ1-5; TRBD1 agrees at 7 bases. J lost 3 bases, V lost 7 bases, and 6 bases had no gene match. The CDR3 has 13 residues. Germline CDR1 SQVTM, CDR2 ANQGSEA.

This clonotype was recorded at least ten times. The V gene is TRBV29-1, the J gene TRBJ2-5, with D possibly TRBD2 on 5 matching bases. Looked up from germline, CDR1 is SQVTM and CDR2 is ANQGSEA. The length of the CDR3 is 12 residues. Trimming shortened V by 6 bases and J by 2 bases, and 10 bases separated the two germline ends. The CDR3 coding sequence is TGCAGCGTCCCGGGATTTCAAGAGACCCAGTACTTC. It is translated as CSVPGFQETQYF.

The chain has TRBV11-1 and TRBJ2-1; 8 bases are a match to TRBD2. CDR1 is SGHAT, CDR2 FQDESV, per germline (reference sequence). The CDR3 has 18 amino acids. Unmatched junction bases numbered 17, after V lost 2 bases and J lost 8 bases. The CDR3, as DNA: TGTGCCAGCAGCTTAAGGGGAGGACGGGAGGGCCGGGGCGATGAGCAGTTCTTC. It specifies CASSLRGGREGRGDEQFF.

The chain links TRBV12-3 or TRBV12-4 to TRBJ2-7; 13 bases align to TRBD2. Trimming took 6 bases from V and 7 from J; bases not matched to a gene: 9. The CDR3 contains 15 residues. Here the CDR3 reads CASSLEGLAGREQYF. The CDR3 DNA reads TGTGCCAGCAGCCTCGAGGGACTAGCGGGAAGGGAGCAGTACTTC.